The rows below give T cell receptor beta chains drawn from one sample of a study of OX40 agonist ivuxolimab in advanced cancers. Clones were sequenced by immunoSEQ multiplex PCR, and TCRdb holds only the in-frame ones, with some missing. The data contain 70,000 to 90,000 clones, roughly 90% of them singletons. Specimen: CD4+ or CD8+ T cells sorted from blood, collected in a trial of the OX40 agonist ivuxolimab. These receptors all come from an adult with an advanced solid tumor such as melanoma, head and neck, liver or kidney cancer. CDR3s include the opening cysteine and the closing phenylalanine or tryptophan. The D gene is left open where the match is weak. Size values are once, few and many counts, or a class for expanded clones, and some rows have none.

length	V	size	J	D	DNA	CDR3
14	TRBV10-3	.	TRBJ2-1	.	TGTGCCATCAGTGAGTCGGAGGCCGACGCGGAGCAGTTCTTC	CAISESEADAEQFF
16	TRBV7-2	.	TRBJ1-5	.	TGTGCCAGCAGCATCACCGCAGGCAGAAGCAATCAGCCCCAGCATTTT	CASSITAGRSNQPQHF
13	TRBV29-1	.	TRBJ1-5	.	TGCAGCGTTGGGCTGGGCACCAATCAGCCCCAGCATTTT	CSVGLGTNQPQHF
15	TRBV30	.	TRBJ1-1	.	TGTGCCTGGAGTGTGAAGACAGGTACCAACACTGAAGCTTTCTTT	CAWSVKTGTNTEAFF
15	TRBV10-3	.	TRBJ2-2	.	TGTGCCATCAGAATACAGGATTTGAACACCGGGGAGCTGTTTTTT	CAIRIQDLNTGELFF
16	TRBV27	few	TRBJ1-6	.	TGTGCCAGCAGTTCCTCGACAGGAGATTATAATTCACCCCTCCACTTT	CASSSSTGDYNSPLHF
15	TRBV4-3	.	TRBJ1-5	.	TGCGCCAGCAGCCAAGGGGCAGGGTCAGGCCAGCCCCAGCATTTT	CASSQGAGSGQPQHF
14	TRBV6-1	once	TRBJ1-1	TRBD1	TGTGCCAGCAGATACAGGGGCGGGAACACTGAAGCTTTCTTT	CASRYRGGNTEAFF
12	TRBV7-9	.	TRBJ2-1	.	TGTGCCAGCAGCTCGGACTCACAGGAGCAGTTCTTC	CASSSDSQEQFF
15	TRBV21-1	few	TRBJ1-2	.	TGTGCCAGCAGTGGAGCAGGGGGGAATACATGGGGCTACACCTTC	CASSGAGGNTWGYTF
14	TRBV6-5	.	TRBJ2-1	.	TGTGCCAGCAGTTACGACCAGGTGTCTAATGAGCAGTTCTTC	CASSYDQVSNEQFF
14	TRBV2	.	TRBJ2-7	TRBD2	TGTGCCAGCAGTTCCACTAGCGGGAGGTTTGAGCAGTACTTC	CASSSTSGRFEQYF
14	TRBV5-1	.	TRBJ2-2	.	TGCGCCAGCAGCTTGGCTGGTGTAACCGGGGAGCTGTTTTTT	CASSLAGVTGELFF
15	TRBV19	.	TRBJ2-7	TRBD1	TGTGCCAGTAGTCCCATCGGGACAGCTTCCTACGAGCAGTACTTC	CASSPIGTASYEQYF
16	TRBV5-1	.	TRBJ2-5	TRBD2	TGCGCCAGCAGCTTGGAGCTAGCGGGAGGGGGGGAGACCCAGTACTTC	CASSLELAGGGETQYF
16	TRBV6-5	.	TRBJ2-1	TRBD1	TGTGCCAGCAGTTACCCCCGGGCAGGGGGTTCCGATGAGCAGTTCTTC	CASSYPRAGGSDEQFF
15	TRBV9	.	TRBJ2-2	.	TGTGCCAGCAGCGTAGTTGGGGGAGGCGCCGGGGAGCTGTTTTTT	CASSVVGGGAGELFF
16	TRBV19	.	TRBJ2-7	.	TGTGCCAGTAGTATCGATGGGACTCAAATCTCCTACGAGCAGTACTTC	CASSIDGTQISYEQYF
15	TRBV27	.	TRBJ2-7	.	TGTGCCAGCACTCCGGGAGATGACAGGGACCACGAGCAGTACTTC	CASTPGDDRDHEQYF